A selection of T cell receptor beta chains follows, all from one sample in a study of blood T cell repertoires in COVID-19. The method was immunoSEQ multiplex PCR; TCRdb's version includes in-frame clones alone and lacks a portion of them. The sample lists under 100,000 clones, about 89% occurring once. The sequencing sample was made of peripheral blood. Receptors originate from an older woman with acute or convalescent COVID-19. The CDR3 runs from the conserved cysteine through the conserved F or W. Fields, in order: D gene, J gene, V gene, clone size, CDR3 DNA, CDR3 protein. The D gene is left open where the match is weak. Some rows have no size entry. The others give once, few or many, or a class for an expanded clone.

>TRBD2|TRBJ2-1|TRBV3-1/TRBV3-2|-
TGTGCCAGCAGCCAAGAACGACTAGCGGGGGGTGGGTACAATGAGCAGTTCTTC
CASSQERLAGGGYNEQFF
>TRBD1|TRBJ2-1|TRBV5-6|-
TGTGCCAGCAGCGCACTGACAGGGGTCGAGCAGTTCTTC
CASSALTGVEQFF
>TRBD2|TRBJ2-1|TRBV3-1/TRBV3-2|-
TGTGCCAGCAGCCCCCTCGGGGGGGGCGCTTACAATGAGCAGTTCTTC
CASSPLGGGAYNEQFF
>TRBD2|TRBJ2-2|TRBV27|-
TGTGCCAGCAGTACTACCGGGACTAGTTCGGGGGAGCTGTTTTTT
CASSTTGTSSGELFF
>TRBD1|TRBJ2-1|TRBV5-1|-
TGCGCCAGCAGCTGGCCGACAGGGGGCTCTGAGCAGTTCTTC
CASSWPTGGSEQFF
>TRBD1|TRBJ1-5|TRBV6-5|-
TGTGCCAGCAGTTACTCAGGACAGGTAAATCAGCCCCAGCATTTT
CASSYSGQVNQPQHF
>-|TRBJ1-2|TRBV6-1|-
TGTGCCAGCAGTGAAACCAAGCCTCTCGGCCACAGGCTATACTATGGCTACACCTTC
CASSETKPLGHRLYYGYTF
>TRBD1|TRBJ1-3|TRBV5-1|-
TGCGCCAGCAGATTTGGGACAGGGAACGTGAACACCATATATTTT
CASRFGTGNVNTIYF
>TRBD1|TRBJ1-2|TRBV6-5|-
TGTGCCAGCAGTTACGAGACAGGGAACTATGGCTACACCTTC
CASSYETGNYGYTF
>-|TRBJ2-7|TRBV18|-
TGTGCCAGCTCACCACCGACAAGCTCCTACGAGCAGTACTTC
CASSPPTSSYEQYF
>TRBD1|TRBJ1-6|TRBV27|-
TGTGCCAGCAGTCCAACCTTCGGGACAGGGAGTTCACCCCTCCACTTT
CASSPTFGTGSSPLHF
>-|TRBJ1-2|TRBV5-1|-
TGCGCCAGCAGCGGAAGGCCACAGAACTATGGCTACACCTTC
CASSGRPQNYGYTF
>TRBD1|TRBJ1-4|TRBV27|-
TGTGCCAGCAGTTTAGTGACAGGGGGGGGTGAAAAACTGTTTTTT
CASSLVTGGGEKLFF
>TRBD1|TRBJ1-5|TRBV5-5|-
TGTGCCAGCAGCCAAATACCGGGACAGGGAACTCAGCCCCAGCATTTT
CASSQIPGQGTQPQHF
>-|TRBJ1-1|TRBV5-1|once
TGCGCCAGCAGCTTGGCCAGGGCGTGGACTGAAGCTTTCTTT
CASSLARAWTEAFF
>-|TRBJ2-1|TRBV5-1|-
TGCGCCAGCAACCTAGTTTTTGGAACTTACAATGAGCAGTTCTTC
CASNLVFGTYNEQFF
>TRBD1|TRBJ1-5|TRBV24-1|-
TGTGCCACCAGTGATCGGACAGGGCCCCAGCCCCAGCATTTT
CATSDRTGPQPQHF
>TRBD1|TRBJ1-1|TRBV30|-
TGTGCCTGGGGAAGGGACAGACAGAACACTGAAGCTTTCTTT
CAWGRDRQNTEAFF
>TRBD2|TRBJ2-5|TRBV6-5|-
TGTGCCAGCAGCCTACTAGCGGGCCAAGAGACCCAGTACTTC
CASSLLAGQETQYF
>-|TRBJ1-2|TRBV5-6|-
TGTGCCAGCAGCTTGTTTCTCGCCCTACACTATGGCTACACCTTC
CASSLFLALHYGYTF
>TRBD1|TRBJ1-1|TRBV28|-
TGTGCCAGCAGTGGATCTGGGACAGGGATGAACACTGAAGCTTTCTTT
CASSGSGTGMNTEAFF
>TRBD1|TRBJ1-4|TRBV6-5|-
TGTGCCAGCAGTTGGGACAGGGTTCAAAAACTGTTTTTT
CASSWDRVQKLFF
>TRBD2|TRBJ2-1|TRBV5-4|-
TGTGCCAGCAGCTTTTTGGTCGAGCGGGACTACAATGAGCAGTTCTTC
CASSFLVERDYNEQFF
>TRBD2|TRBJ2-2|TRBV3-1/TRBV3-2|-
TGTGCCAGCAGCCCGACTAGCGGGGGGGCCGCGTTTTTT
CASSPTSGGAAFF
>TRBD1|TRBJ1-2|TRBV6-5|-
TGTGCCAGCAGGGACAGGGGGAGGTATGGCTACACCTTC
CASRDRGRYGYTF
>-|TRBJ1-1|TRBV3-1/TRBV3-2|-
TGTGCCAGCAGCCAAGGAGATGTACGGACTGAAGCTTTCTTT
CASSQGDVRTEAFF
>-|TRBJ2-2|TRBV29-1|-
TGCAGCGTTGGGCTAGCGCGTAACACCGGGGAGCTGTTTTTT
CSVGLARNTGELFF
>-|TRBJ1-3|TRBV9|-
TGTGCCAGCAGCGCCAGGGTTACAGCTGGAAACACCATATATTTT
CASSARVTAGNTIYF